Detailed here is one T cell receptor (beta chain). Its antigen remains unknown. The assay was immunoSEQ multiplex PCR, and TCRdb's table has in-frame clones only and misses some. The table includes 40,000 or so clones, nearly 85% detected once. Peripheral blood came from all dose cohorts at three timepoints. This specimen comes from a study of OX40 agonist ivuxolimab in advanced cancers. Overall study: Recorded diagnoses for dose-escalation patients were hepatocellular carcinoma, melanoma, renal cell or head and neck cancer. The study, taken as a whole, reports: At 0.1-3.0 mg/kg, partial responders had clonal expansion among the lowest observed. The authors also found low normalized T-cell clonal expansion in some nonresponders.

V lost 0 bases to trimming and J lost 2 bases, with 9 bases between them. CDR1 is SGHTS and CDR2 is YDEGEE in the germline V gene. The CDR3 covers 15 residues. V usage is TRBV5-8 and J usage is TRBJ1-5; maybe TRBD1 (5 bases). This sample comprised CD4+ or CD8+ T cells sorted from blood, obtained in a trial of the OX40 agonist ivuxolimab. The receptor was isolated from an adult with an advanced solid tumor such as melanoma, head and neck, liver or kidney cancer. Here the CDR3 DNA reads TGTGCCAGCAGCTTGGACAGGTTTGGCAATCAGCCCCAGCATTTT. It codes for CASSLDRFGNQPQHF. Full variable domain (remainder filled in from reference TRBV5-8 and TRBJ1-5): EAGVTQSPTHLIKTRGQQATLRCSPISGHTSVYWYQQALGLGLQFLLWYDEGEERNRGNFPPRFSGRQFPNYSSELNVNALELEDSALYLCASSLDRFGNQPQHFGDGTRLSIL.